Given below is one TCR beta chain in context. Its target is unknown. Use of 60 Vbeta and 13 Jbeta primers characterized the PCR. Libraries were prepared by immunoSEQ multiplex PCR; TCRdb keeps only in-frame clonotypes and omits some of them. The top ten clones hold about an eighth of a sample with 180,000 or so clones, roughly 85% of them seen once. Germline CDR1 reads LGHNA; CDR2 reads YNFKEQ. Trimming shortened V by 1 base and J by 6 bases, and 7 bases separated the two germline ends. CDR3 length equals 13 residues. This entry comes from a study of cytomegalovirus exposure and HLA in healthy donors. Study outcomes and limitations: Most subjects had HLA-A and HLA-B alleles reportedly predicted accurately by TCR beta sequences.

Sequences were obtained from PBMCs. The sequence was collected from a man between 45 and 60 years old in good health and CMV-seropositive. The chain uses TRBV4-2 and TRBJ2-1, with a possible D match to TRBD2 (5 bases). In DNA form, the CDR3 reads TGTGCCAGCAGCCAAGCGGGGATCAATGAGCAGTTCTTC. This sequence encodes CASSQAGINEQFF.